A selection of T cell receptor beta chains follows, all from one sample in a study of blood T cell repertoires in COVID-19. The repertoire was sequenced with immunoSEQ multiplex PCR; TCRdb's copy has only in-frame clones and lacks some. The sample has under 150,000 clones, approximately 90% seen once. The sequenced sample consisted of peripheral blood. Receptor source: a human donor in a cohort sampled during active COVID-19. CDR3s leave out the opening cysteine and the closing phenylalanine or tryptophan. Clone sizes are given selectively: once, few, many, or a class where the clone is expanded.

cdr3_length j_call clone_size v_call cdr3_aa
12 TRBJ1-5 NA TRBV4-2 ASSPGTGNQPQH
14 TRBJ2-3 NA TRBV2 ASSAGTSGGVDTQY
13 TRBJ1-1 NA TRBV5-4 ASSLGQGAFTEAF
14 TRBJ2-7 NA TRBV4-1 ASSQELGRSSYEQY
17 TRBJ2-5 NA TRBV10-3 AISEGERVLAGQEETQY
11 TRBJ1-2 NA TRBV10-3 AISDGRNYGYT
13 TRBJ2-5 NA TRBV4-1 ASSPRQGQRETQY
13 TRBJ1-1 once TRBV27 ASSSLFARNTEAF
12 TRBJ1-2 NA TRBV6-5 ASGLDRVGWGYT
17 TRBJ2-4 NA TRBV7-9 ASSPPLVAGDVAKNIQY
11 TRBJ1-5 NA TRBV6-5 ASGTGGNQPQH
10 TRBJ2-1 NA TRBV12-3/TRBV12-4 ASSNVLDEQF
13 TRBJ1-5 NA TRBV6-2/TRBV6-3 ASSYSGGGNQPQH
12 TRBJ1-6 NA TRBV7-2 ASSLEGTGTTLH